These 5 T cell receptor beta chains came from one sample sequenced in a study of blood T cell repertoires in COVID-19. Produced via immunoSEQ multiplex PCR; TCRdb's table is partial and in-frame only. This table holds about 270,000 clones, around 89% found once. Sequencing was performed on PBMCs or T cells enriched from blood (not recorded which). These receptor sequences come from a woman between 50 and 59 years old who had recovered from COVID-19.

The chain has TRBV18 and TRBJ1-5; a weak D match, TRBD1 (5 bases). The CDR3 contains 15 residues. Trimming took off 5 bases at V and 0 bases at J, with 11 bases between the two ends. CDR1 is KGHSH, CDR2 LQKENI, per germline. The CDR3 DNA reads TGTGCCAGCTCAGAGACAGTCTATAGCAATCAGCCCCAGCATTTT. This gives the protein CASSETVYSNQPQHF.

The gene calls are TRBV18 and TRBJ1-2, with a possible D match to TRBD1 (6 bases). Germline V gene sequence: CDR1 KGHSH, CDR2 LQKENI. The CDR3 extends over 15 amino acids. V was pared by 4 bases and J by 0 bases, with 12 bases between. The CDR3 sequence is CASSLTGQANYGYTF. The CDR3, as DNA: TGTGCCAGCTCACTGACAGGCCAAGCTAACTATGGCTACACCTTC.

J is TRBJ2-1 and V is TRBV2, with D hard to call. The CDR3 consists of 11 residues. Germline V gene sequence: CDR1 SNHLY, CDR2 FYNNEI. Deletions cut 6 bases from V and 9 bases from J, with 9 bases between. CDR3 sequence (DNA): TGTGCCAGCAGGTATTTTCCTGAGCAGTTCTTC. It specifies CASRYFPEQFF. Full variable domain (remainder filled in from reference TRBV2 and TRBJ2-1): EPEVTQTPSHQVTQMGQEVILRCVPISNHLYFYWYRQILGQKVEFLVSFYNNEISEKSEIFDDQFSVERPDGSNFTLKIRSTKLEDSAMYFCASRYFPEQFFGPGTRLTVL.

This clone was seen a handful of times. The chain links TRBV30 to TRBJ2-2; D might be TRBD2 (5 bases). The CDR3 runs 16 residues. With 1 base removed from V and 0 bases from J, the gap between germline ends came to 12 bases. Germline loops: CDR1 GTSNPN, CDR2 SVGIG (reference sequence). CDR3 in amino acids: CAWSEAAKANTGELFF. CDR3 bases: TGTGCCTGGAGTGAAGCGGCCAAGGCGAACACCGGGGAGCTGTTTTTT.

The V call is TRBV7-9, the J call TRBJ2-1; D unresolved. Germline CDR1 SEHNR, CDR2 FQNEAQ (reference sequence). CDR3 length: 17 residues. Trimming stripped 2 bases from V and 7 bases from J, with 21 bases between. CDR3 region: CASSLTFPRPSGNEQFF. The DNA of the CDR3 is TGTGCCAGCAGCTTAACTTTTCCGCGGCCCTCTGGGAATGAGCAGTTCTTC.